The TCR beta chain described here comes from a study of blood T cell repertoires in COVID-19. Overall study context: PBMCs, B-cell-depleted T cells, or T cells were the source of the cDNA or gDNA that made up the material.

The germline gives CDR1 LNHNV, CDR2 YYDKDF (reference sequence). The CDR3 has 14 residues. V shed 0 bases and J shed 5 bases, with 10 bases lying between them. The repertoire was sequenced with immunoSEQ multiplex PCR; TCRdb's copy has only in-frame clones and lacks some. This sample has more than 200,000 clones, with 85% to 90% found just once. The rearrangement joins TRBV15 to TRBJ1-1; D gene ambiguous. The sequenced sample consisted of peripheral blood. This receptor was taken from a man aged 45-65 years with COVID-19, enrolled during active disease. CDR3 coding DNA: TGTGCCACCAGCAGAGAGTTAGGGAGGACTGAAGCTTTCTTT. As protein: CATSRELGRTEAFF. The full variable domain, with the rest looked up from reference TRBV15 and TRBJ1-1, is DAMVIQNPRYQVTQFGKPVTLSCSQTLNHNVMYWYQQKSSQAPKLLFHYYDKDFNNEADTPDNFQSRRPNTSFCFLDIRSPGLGDTAMYLCATSRELGRTEAFFGQGTRLTVV.